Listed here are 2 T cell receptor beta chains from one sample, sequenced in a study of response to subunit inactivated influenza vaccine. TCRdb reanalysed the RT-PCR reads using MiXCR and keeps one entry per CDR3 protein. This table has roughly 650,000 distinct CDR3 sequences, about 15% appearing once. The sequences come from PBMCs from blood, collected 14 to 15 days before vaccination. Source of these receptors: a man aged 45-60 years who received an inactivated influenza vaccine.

The CDR3 DNA reads TGTGCCAGCAGTTTAACAGGATTATATGGCTACACCTTC. Amino acid sequence: CASSLTGLYGYTF. The rearrangement links TRBV27 to TRBJ1-2; D may be TRBD1 (5 bases). The CDR3 is 13 amino acids. Germline V gene data show CDR1 as MNHEY and CDR2 as SMNVEV (reference sequence). V lost 2 bases and J 5 bases, leaving 9 bases between the germline ends.

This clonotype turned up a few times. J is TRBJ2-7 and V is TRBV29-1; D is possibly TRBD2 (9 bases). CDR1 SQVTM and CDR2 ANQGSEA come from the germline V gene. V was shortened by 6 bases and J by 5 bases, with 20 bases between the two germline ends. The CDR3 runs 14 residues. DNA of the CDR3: TGCAGCGTGCAGGGGGCTAGCGGGGTGAACGAGCAGTACTTC. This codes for CSVQGASGVNEQYF.